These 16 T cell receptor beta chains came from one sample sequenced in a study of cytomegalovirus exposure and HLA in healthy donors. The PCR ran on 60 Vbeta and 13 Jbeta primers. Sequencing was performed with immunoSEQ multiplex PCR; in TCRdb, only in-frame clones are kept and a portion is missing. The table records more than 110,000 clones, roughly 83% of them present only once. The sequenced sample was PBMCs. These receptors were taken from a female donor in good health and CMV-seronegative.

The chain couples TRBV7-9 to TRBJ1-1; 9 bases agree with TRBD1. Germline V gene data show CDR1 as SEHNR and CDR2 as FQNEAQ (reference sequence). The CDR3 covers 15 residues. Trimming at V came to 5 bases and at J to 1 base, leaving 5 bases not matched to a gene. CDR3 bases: TGTGCCAGCAGCCCCGGGACAGGGTGGAACACTGAAGCTTTCTTT. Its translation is CASSPGTGWNTEAFF.

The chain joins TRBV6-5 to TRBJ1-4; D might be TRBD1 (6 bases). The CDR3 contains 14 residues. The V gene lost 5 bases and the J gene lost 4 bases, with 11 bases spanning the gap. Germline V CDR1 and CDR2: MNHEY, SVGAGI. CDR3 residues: CASSPGHNNEKLFF. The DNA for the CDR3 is TGTGCCAGCAGTCCGGGACACAATAATGAAAAACTGTTTTTT.

DNA for the CDR3: TGTGCTAGTGGTTTACAGGCCCCCTATGGCTACACCTTC. Translated: CASGLQAPYGYTF. This chain joins TRBV12-5 and TRBJ1-2; D perhaps matches TRBD1 (5 bases). Trimming took off 3 bases at V and 4 bases at J, with 9 bases between the two ends. The V gene's germline CDR1 is LGHNT and CDR2 FRNRAP. The CDR3 covers 13 residues.

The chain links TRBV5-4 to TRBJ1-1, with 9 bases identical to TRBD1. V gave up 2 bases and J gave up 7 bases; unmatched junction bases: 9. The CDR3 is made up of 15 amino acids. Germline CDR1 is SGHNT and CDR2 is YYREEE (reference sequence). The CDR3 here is CASSFLDRGSSEAFF. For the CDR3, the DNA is TGTGCCAGCAGCTTTCTAGACAGGGGGAGTAGTGAAGCTTTCTTT.

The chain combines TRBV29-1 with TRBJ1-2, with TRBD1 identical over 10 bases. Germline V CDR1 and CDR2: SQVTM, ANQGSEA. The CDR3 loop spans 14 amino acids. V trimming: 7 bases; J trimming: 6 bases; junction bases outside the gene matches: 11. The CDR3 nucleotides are TGCAGCGGCTCTTTGGGACAGGGGATTCATGGCTACACCTTC. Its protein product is CSGSLGQGIHGYTF.

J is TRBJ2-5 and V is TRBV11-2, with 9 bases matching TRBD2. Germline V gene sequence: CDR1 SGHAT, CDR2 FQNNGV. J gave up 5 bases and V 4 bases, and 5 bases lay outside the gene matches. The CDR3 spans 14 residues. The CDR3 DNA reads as TGTGCCAGCAGCTGGGGAGCGGGAGGCGAGACCCAGTACTTC. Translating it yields CASSWGAGGETQYF.

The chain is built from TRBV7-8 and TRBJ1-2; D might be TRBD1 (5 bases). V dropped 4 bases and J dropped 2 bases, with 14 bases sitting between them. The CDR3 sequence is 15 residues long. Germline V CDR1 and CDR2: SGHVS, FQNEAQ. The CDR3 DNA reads TGTGCCAGCAGCTACTCCCGCGGGACCAACTATGGCTACACCTTC. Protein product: CASSYSRGTNYGYTF.

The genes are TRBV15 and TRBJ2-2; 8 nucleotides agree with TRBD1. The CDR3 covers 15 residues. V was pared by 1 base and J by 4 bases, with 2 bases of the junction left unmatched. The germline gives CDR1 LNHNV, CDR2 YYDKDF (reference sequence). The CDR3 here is CATSRADRVTGELFF. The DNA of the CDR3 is TGTGCCACCAGCAGAGCGGACAGGGTCACCGGGGAGCTGTTTTTT.

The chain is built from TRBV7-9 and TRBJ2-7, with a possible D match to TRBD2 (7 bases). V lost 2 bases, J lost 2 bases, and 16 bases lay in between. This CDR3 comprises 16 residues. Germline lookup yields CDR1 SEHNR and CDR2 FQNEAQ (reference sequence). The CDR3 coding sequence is TGTGCCAGCAGCTTAAGGGAGGCGGGGGCGACCTACGAGCAGTACTTC. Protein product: CASSLREAGATYEQYF.

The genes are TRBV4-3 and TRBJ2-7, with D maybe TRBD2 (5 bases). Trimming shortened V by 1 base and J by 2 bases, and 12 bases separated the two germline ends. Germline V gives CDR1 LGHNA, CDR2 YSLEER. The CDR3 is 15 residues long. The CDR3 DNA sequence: TGCGCCAGCAGCCAAGGGCCTAGCCCCGCCTACGAGCAGTACTTC. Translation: CASSQGPSPAYEQYF.

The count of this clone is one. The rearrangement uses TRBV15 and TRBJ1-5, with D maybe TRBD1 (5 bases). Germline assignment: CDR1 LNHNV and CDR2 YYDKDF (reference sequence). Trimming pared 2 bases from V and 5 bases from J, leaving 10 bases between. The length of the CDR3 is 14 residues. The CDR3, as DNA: TGTGCCACCAGCAGATTGGGAGGGGATCAGCCCCAGCATTTT. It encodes CATSRLGGDQPQHF.

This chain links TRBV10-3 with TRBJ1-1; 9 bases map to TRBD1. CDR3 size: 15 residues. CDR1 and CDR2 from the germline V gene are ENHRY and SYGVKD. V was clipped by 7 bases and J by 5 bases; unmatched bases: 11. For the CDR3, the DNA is TGTGCCATCACCAATGCTGACAGGGGGAAAACTGAAGCTTTCTTT. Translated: CAITNADRGKTEAFF.

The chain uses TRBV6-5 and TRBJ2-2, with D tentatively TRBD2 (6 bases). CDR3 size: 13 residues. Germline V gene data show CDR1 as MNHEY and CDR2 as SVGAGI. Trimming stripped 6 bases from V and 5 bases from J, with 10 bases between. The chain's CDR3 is CASRRDGTGELFF. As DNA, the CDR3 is TGTGCCAGCAGGCGGGACGGGACCGGGGAGCTGTTTTTT.

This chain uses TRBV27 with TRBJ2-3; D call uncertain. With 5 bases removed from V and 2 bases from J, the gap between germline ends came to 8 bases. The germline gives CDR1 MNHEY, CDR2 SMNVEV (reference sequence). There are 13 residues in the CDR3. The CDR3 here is CASSRVVTDTQYF. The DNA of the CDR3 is TGTGCCAGCAGTCGGGTGGTCACAGATACGCAGTATTTT.

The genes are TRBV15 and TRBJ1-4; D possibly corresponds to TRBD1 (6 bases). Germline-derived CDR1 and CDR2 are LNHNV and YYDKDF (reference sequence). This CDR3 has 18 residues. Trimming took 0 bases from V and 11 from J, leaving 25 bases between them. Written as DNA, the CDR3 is TGTGCCACCAGCAGAGATGACCCAGGGGTCGTTCAGAAGGGGAAACTGTTTTTT. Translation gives CATSRDDPGVVQKGKLFF. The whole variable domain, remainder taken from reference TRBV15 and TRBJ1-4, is DAMVIQNPRYQVTQFGKPVTLSCSQTLNHNVMYWYQQKSSQAPKLLFHYYDKDFNNEADTPDNFQSRRPNTSFCFLDIRSPGLGDTAMYLCATSRDDPGVVQKGKLFFGSGTQLSVL.

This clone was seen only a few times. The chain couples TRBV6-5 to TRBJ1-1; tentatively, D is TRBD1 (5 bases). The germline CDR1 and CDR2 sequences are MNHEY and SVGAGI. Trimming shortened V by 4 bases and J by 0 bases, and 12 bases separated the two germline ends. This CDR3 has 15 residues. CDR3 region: CASSFPGLMNTEAFF. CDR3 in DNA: TGTGCCAGCAGTTTTCCGGGACTGATGAACACTGAAGCTTTCTTT.